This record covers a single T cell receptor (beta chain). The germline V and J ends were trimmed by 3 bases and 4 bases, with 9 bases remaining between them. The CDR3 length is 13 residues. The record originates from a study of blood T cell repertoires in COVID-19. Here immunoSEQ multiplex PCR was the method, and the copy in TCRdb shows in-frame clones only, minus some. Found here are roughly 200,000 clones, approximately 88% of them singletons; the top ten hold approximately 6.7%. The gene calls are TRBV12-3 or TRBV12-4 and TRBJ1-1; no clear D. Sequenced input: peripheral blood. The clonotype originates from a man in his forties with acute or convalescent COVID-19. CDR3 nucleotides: TGTGCCAGCAGTTTCGCGGGGAGCACTGAAGCTTTCTTT. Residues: CASSFAGSTEAFF.